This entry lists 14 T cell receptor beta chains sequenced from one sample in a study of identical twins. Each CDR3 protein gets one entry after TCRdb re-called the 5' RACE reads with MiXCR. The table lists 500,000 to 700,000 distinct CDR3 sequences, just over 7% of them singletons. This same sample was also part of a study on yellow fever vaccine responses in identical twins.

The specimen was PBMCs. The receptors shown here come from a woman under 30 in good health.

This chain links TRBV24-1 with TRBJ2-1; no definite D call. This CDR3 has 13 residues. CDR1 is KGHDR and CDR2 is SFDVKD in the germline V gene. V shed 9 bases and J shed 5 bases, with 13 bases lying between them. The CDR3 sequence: CATRTEHNNEQFF. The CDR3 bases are TGTGCCACCCGGACCGAACATAACAATGAGCAGTTCTTC.

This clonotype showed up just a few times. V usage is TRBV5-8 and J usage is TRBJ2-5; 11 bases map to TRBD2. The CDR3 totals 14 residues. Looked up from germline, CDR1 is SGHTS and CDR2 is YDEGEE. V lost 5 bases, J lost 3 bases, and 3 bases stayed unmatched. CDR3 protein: CASRRLAGKETQYF. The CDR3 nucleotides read TGTGCCAGCAGGCGACTAGCGGGAAAAGAGACCCAGTACTTC. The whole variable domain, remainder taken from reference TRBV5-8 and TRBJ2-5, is EAGVTQSPTHLIKTRGQQATLRCSPISGHTSVYWYQQALGLGLQFLLWYDEGEERNRGNFPPRFSGRQFPNYSSELNVNALELEDSALYLCASRRLAGKETQYFGPGTRLLVL.

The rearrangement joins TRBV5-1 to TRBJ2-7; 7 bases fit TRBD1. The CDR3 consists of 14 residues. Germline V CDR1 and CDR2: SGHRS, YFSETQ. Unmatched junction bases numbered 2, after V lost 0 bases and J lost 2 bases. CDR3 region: CASSLATGAYEQYV. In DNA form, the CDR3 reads TGCGCCAGCAGCTTGGCTACAGGGGCCTACGAGCAGTACGTC.

For the CDR3, the DNA is TGCGCCAGCAGCTTGGGGACAGGGGCCTCCTACGAGCAGTACGTC. Translation: CASSLGTGASYEQYV. This chain connects TRBV5-1 to TRBJ2-7; TRBD1 matches at 9 bases. Germline-derived CDR1 and CDR2 are SGHRS and YFSETQ. V lost 0 bases, J lost 0 bases, and 1 base stayed unmatched. The CDR3 runs 15 residues.

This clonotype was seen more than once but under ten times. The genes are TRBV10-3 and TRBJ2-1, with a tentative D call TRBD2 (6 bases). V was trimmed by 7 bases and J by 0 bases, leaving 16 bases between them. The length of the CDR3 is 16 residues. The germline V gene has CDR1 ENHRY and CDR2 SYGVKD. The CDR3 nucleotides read TGTGCCATCACTGGGGCTAGCGAATACTCCTACAATGAGCAGTTCTTC. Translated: CAITGASEYSYNEQFF.

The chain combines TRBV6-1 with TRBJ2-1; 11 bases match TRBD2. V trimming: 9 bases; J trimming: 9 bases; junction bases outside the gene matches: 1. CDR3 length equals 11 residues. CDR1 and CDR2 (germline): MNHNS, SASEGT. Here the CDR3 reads CASGLAGEQFF. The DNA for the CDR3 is TGTGCCAGTGGACTAGCGGGTGAGCAGTTCTTC.

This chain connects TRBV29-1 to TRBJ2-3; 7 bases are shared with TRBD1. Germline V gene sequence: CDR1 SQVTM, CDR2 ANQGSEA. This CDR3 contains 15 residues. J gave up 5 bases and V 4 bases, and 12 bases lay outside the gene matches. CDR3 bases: TGCAGCGTTGTACCAGACAGGGCCCCACAAGATACGCAGTATTTT. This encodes CSVVPDRAPQDTQYF.

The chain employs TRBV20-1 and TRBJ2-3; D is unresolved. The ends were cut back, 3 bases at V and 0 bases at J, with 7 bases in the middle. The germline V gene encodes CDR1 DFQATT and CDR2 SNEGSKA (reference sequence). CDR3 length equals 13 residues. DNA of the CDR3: TGCAGTGCTAGGCCCTCTAGCACAGATACGCAGTATTTT. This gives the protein CSARPSSTDTQYF.

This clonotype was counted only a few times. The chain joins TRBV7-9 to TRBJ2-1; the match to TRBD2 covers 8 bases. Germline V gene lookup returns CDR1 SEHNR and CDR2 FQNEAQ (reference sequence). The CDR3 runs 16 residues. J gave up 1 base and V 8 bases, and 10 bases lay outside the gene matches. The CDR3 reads CASLTRGGESYNEQFF. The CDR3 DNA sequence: TGTGCCAGCTTGACCCGGGGGGGCGAATCCTACAATGAGCAGTTCTTC.

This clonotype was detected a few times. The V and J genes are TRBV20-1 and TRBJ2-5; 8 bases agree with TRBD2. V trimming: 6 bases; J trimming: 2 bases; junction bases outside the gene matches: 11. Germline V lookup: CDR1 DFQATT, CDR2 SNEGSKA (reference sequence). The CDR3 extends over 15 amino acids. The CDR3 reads CSAPPLGGGQETQYF. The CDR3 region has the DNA TGCAGTGCCCCCCCCCTCGGCGGGGGGCAAGAGACCCAGTACTTC.

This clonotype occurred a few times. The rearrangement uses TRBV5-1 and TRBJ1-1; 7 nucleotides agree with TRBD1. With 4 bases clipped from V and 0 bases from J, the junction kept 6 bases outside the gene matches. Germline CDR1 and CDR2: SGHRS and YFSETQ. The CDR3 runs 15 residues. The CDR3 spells CASSVGTEMNTEAFF. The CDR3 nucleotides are TGCGCCAGCAGCGTAGGGACAGAGATGAACACTGAAGCTTTCTTT.

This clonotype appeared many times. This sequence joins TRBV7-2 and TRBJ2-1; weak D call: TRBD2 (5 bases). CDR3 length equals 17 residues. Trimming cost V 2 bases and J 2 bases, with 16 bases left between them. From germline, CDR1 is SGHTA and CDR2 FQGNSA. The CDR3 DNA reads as TGTGCCAGCAGCTTACGGGTAGGAACGGGAACCTACAATGAGCAGTTCTTC. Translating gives CASSLRVGTGTYNEQFF. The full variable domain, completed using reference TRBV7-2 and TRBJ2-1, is GAGVSQSPSNKVTEKGKDVELRCDPISGHTALYWYRQSLGQGLEFLIYFQGNSAPDKSGLPSDRFSAERTGGSVSTLTIQRTQQEDSAVYLCASSLRVGTGTYNEQFFGPGTRLTVL.

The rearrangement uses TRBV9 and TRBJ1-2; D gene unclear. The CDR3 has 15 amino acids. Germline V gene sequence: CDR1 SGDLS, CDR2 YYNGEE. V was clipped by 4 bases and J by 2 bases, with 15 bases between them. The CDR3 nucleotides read TGTGCCAGCAGCCCCCCGCGCATCACAAACTATGGCTACACCTTC. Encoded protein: CASSPPRITNYGYTF.

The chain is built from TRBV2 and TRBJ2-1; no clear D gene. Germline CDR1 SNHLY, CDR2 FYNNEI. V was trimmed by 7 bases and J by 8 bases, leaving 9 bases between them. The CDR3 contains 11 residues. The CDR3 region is CASTRSDEQFF. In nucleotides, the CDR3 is TGTGCCAGCACCAGATCAGATGAGCAGTTCTTC.